Below, 5 T cell receptor beta chains from the same sample are listed, as sequenced in a study of radiotherapy plus CTLA-4 blockade in lung cancer. Libraries were prepared by immunoSEQ multiplex PCR; TCRdb keeps only in-frame clonotypes and omits some of them. The sample carries nearly 15,000 clones, under 75% recorded once. The source was peripheral blood, collected from a patient treated with radiotherapy plus ipilimumab. These TCRs come from a human donor with non-small cell lung cancer whose response to radiotherapy plus ipilimumab could not be evaluated.

This chain joins TRBV5-1 and TRBJ2-2; TRBD1 might be the D (6 bases). The CDR3 has 15 residues. The germline CDR1 and CDR2 sequences are SGHRS and YFSETQ. V lost 6 bases, J lost 0 bases, and 12 bases lay in between. This chain's CDR3 is CASNWDIANTGELFF. CDR3 coding DNA: TGCGCCAGCAATTGGGACATAGCGAACACCGGGGAGCTGTTTTTT.

This clone was counted only a few times. The chain is built from TRBV5-1 and TRBJ1-1, with 9 bases matching TRBD1. CDR1 and CDR2 from the germline V gene are SGHRS and YFSETQ. V gave up 0 bases and J gave up 5 bases; unmatched junction bases: 5. The length of the CDR3 is 15 residues. For the CDR3, the DNA is TGCGCCAGCAGCTTGGAAACAGGACAGGGGACTGAAGCTTTCTTT. This gives the protein CASSLETGQGTEAFF.

V gene TRBV7-9 combines with J gene TRBJ2-3, with TRBD2 identical over 7 bases. In germline, CDR1 is SEHNR, CDR2 FQNEAQ (reference sequence). Trimming took 2 bases from V and 3 from J; bases not matched to a gene: 2. The CDR3 runs to 14 residues. CDR3 protein: CASSLLAGTDTQYF. Here the CDR3 DNA reads TGTGCCAGCAGCTTATTAGCGGGTACAGATACGCAGTATTTT.

This chain links TRBV7-2 with TRBJ1-4, with 8 bases lining up with TRBD1. V shed 3 bases and J 7 bases; nucleotides not matched to a gene: 7. The CDR3 has 15 residues. From germline, CDR1 is SGHTA and CDR2 FQGNSA. The CDR3 sequence: CASSFDRGGGEKLFF. The CDR3 nucleotides are TGTGCCAGCAGCTTTGACAGGGGCGGGGGTGAAAAACTGTTTTTT. The whole variable domain, remainder taken from reference TRBV7-2 and TRBJ1-4, is GAGVSQSPSNKVTEKGKDVELRCDPISGHTALYWYRQSLGQGLEFLIYFQGNSAPDKSGLPSDRFSAERTGGSVSTLTIQRTQQEDSAVYLCASSFDRGGGEKLFFGSGTQLSVL.

This chain uses TRBV7-2 with TRBJ2-7; possible D gene TRBD2, 7 bases. This CDR3 has 15 amino acids. The germline V gene encodes CDR1 SGHTA and CDR2 FQGNSA. V was trimmed by 6 bases and J by 6 bases, leaving 21 bases between them. CDR3 residues: CASSLGGLLLGEQYV. The CDR3 DNA reads as TGTGCCAGCAGTCTCGGGGGGCTCCTTCTCGGCGAGCAGTACGTC.